This T cell receptor (beta chain) originates from a study of shared clonotypes between healthy human individuals. About the study: Each donor's CD8 memory used one plate, CD8 naive two, each CD4 subset three.

Every donor, a Caucasian adult, lived in Nashville, Tennessee. TCRdb's table, derived via immunoSEQ multiplex PCR, lists solely in-frame clones and lacks some. The data hold about a million clones, with about 77% observed a single time. Germline assignment: CDR1 SGHVS and CDR2 FNYEAQ. The CDR3 consists of 17 residues. V lost 3 bases and J 2 bases, leaving 18 bases between the germline ends. The gene calls are TRBV7-6 and TRBJ2-3; D is tentatively TRBD1 or TRBD2 (6 bases each). What was sequenced was memory CD4+ T cells sorted from blood. Subset meaning: CD45RA-negative fraction. This clonotype originated in a man aged 18 to 29 in good health. The DNA of the CDR3 is TGTGCCAGCAGCTTGCTGGTGGGGGCGGGAATCACAGATACGCAGTATTTT. This sequence encodes CASSLLVGAGITDTQYF. The entire variable domain, with the rest obtained from reference TRBV7-6 and TRBJ2-3, is as follows: GAGVSQSPRYKVTKRGQDVALRCDPISGHVSLYWYRQALGQGPEFLTYFNYEAQQDKSGLPNDRFSAERPEGSISTLTIQRTEQRDSAMYRCASSLLVGAGITDTQYFGPGTRLTVL.